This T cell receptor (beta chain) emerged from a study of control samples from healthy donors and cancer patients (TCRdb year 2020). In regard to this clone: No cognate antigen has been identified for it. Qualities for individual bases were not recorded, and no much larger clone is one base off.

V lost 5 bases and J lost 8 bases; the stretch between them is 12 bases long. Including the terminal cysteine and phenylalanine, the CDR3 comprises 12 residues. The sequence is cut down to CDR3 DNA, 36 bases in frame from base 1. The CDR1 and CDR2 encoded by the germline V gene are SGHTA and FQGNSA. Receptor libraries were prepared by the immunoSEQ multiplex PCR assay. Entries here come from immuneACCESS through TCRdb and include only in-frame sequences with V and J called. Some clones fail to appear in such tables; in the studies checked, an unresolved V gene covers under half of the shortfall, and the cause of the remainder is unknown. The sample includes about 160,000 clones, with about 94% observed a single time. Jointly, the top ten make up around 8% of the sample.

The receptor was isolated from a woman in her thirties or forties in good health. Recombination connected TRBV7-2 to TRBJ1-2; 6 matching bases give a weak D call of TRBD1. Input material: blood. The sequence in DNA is TGTGCCAGCAGCGAAAACAGGGTGGGCTACACCTTC. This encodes CASSENRVGYTF.